This is a list of T cell receptor beta chains from one sample in a study of T cell changes during pregnancy in multiple sclerosis. TCRdb's table, derived via immunoSEQ multiplex PCR, lists solely in-frame clones and lacks some. The sample holds about 53,000 clones, nearly 95% seen once. This specimen was CD4+ T cells from peripheral blood mononuclear cells, taken in the third trimester of pregnancy. The receptors stem from a female donor with multiple sclerosis, enrolled in a pregnancy study. CDR3s include the opening cysteine and the closing phenylalanine or tryptophan. The order of the fields is D gene, J gene, V gene, clone size, CDR3 DNA, CDR3 protein. The D gene is left open where the match is weak. Expanded clones are given a class, and other clones once, few, many or no size at all.

>-|TRBJ1-5|TRBV27|-
TGTGCCAGCAGTTTCCCCACAGGGAGTCTAAATCAGCCCCAGCATTTT
CASSFPTGSLNQPQHF
>TRBD1|TRBJ1-3|TRBV2|-
TGTGCCAGCAGGAGATCCGGGACAGGGCCCTCTGGAAACACCATATATTTT
CASRRSGTGPSGNTIYF
>-|TRBJ1-1|TRBV19|-
TGTGCCAGTACCGAAGGGGGAGAAGCTTTCTTT
CASTEGGEAFF
>-|TRBJ2-5|TRBV9|-
TGTGCCAGCAGCGTTGGTACAGGGCTCCAAGAGACCCAGTACTTC
CASSVGTGLQETQYF
>-|TRBJ1-2|TRBV20-1|-
TGCAGTGCCCGGCGGGAGCGGGGCTACACCTTC
CSARRERGYTF
>-|TRBJ2-3|TRBV5-1|once
TGCGCCAGCAGCGGCGGACAGAACACAGATACGCAGTATTTT
CASSGGQNTDTQYF
>-|TRBJ1-5|TRBV11-1|-
TGTGCCAGCAGCCACAGGGTCGGCCAGCCCCAGCATTTT
CASSHRVGQPQHF
>TRBD1|TRBJ1-1|TRBV5-1|-
TGCGCCAGCAGCTTGAATGCTGCCGGGACAGGGATGTCTGAAGCTTTCTTT
CASSLNAAGTGMSEAFF
>TRBD1|TRBJ1-4|TRBV5-5|-
TGTGCCAGCAGCTTGGCTGAGGGGGCCGCGGGAAAACTGTTTTTT
CASSLAEGAAGKLFF
>-|TRBJ2-5|TRBV7-6|-
TGTGCCAGCAGCTTAGGCGGGACCCAGTACTTC
CASSLGGTQYF